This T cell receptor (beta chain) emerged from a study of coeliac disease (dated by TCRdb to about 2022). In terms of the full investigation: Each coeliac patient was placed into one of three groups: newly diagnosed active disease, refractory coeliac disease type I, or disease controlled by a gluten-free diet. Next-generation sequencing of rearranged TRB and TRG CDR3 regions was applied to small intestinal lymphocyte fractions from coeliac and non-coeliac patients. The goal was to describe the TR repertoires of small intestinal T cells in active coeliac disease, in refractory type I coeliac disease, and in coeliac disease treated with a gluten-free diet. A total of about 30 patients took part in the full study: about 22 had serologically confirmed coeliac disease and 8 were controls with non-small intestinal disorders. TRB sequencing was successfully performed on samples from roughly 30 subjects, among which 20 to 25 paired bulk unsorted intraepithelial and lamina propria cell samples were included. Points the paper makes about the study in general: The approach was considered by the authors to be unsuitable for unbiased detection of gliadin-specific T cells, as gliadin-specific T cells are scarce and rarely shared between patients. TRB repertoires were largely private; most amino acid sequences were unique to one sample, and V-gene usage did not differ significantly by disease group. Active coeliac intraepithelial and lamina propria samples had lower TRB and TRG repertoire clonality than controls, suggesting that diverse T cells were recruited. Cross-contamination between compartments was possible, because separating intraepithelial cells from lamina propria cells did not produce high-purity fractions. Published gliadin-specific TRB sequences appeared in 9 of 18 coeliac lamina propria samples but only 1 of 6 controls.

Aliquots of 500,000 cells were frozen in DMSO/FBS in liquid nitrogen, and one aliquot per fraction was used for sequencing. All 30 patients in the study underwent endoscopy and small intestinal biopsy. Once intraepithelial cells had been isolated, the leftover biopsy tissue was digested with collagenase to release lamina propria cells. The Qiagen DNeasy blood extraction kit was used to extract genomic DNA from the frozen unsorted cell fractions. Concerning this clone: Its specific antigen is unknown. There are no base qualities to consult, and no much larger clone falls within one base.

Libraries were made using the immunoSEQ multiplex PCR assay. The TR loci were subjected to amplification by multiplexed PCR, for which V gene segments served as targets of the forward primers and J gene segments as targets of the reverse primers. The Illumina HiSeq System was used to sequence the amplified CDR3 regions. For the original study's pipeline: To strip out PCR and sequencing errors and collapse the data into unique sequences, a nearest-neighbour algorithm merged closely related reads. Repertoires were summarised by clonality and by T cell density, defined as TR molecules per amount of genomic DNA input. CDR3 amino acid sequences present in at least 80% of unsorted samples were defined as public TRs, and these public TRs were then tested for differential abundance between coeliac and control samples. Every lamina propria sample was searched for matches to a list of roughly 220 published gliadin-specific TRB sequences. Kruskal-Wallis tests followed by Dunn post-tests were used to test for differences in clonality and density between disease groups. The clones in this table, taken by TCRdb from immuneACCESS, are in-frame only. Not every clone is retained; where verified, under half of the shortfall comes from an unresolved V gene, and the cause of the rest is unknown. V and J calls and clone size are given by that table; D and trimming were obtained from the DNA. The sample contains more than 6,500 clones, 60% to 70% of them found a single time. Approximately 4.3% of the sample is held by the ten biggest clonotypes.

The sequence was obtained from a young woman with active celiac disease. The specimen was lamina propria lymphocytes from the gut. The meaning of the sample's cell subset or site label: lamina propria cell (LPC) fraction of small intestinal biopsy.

Here the CDR3 is given as CASSPDAGGTEAFF. The DNA sequence is given as TGTGCCAGCAGCCCAGATGCTGGGGGGACTGAAGCTTTCTTT. The chain uses TRBV5-4 and TRBJ1-1; TRBD1 is perhaps the D gene, given 5 matching bases. The CDR3 runs 14 amino acids, cysteine and phenylalanine included. Solely the CDR3 DNA is kept, with 42 bases framed from the first base. V lost 4 bases and J lost 5 bases; the stretch between them is 15 bases long. In the germline V gene (reference sequence), CDR1 corresponds to SGHNT and CDR2 to YYREEE.